What follows is one TCR beta chain and its context. The sample comes from a study of blood T cell repertoires in COVID-19. The method was immunoSEQ multiplex PCR; TCRdb's version includes in-frame clones alone and lacks a portion of them. The profile covers 150,000 to 200,000 clones, with 80% appearing a single time and 4.5% to 7.5% taken by the ten largest. The sample comprised PBMCs or T cells enriched from blood (not recorded which). The TCR comes from a man aged 40-55 years who had recovered from COVID-19.

The CDR3 is CATVAGGLGTEAFF. CDR3 coding DNA: TGTGCCACCGTTGCGGGAGGGCTGGGCACTGAAGCTTTCTTT. This chain links TRBV15 with TRBJ1-1; D ambiguous. The germline V and J ends were trimmed by 8 bases and 4 bases, with 17 bases remaining between them. The germline V gene encodes CDR1 LNHNV and CDR2 YYDKDF (reference sequence). This CDR3 region has 14 residues.